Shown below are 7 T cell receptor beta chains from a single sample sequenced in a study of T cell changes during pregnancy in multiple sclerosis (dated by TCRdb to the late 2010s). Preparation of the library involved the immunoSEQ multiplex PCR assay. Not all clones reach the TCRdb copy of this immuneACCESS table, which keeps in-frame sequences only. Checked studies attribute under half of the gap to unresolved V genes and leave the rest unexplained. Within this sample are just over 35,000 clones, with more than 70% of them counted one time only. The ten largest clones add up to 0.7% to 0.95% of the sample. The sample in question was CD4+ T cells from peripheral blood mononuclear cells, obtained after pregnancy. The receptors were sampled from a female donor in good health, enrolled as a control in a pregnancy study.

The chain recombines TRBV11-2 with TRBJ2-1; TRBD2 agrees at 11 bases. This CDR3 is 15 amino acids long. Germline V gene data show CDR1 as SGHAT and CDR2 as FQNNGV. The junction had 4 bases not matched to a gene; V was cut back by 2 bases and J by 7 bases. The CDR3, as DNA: TGTGCCAGCAGCTTAACTAGCGGGAGTTTAAATGAGCAGTTCTTC. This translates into CASSLTSGSLNEQFF.

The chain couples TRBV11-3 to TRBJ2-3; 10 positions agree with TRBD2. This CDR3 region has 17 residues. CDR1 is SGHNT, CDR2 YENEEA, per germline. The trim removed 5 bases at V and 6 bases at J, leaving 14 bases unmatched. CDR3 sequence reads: CASSAGPGLAGADTQYF. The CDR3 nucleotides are TGTGCCAGCAGCGCGGGGCCGGGGCTAGCGGGAGCCGATACGCAGTATTTT.

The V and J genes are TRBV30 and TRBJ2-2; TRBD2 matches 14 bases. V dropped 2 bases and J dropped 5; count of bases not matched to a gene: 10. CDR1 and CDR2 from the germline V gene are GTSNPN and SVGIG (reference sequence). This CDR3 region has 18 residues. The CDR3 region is CAWSRSPGLAGETGELFF. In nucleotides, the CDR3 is TGTGCCTGGAGTCGGTCACCGGGACTAGCGGGAGAGACCGGGGAGCTGTTTTTT.

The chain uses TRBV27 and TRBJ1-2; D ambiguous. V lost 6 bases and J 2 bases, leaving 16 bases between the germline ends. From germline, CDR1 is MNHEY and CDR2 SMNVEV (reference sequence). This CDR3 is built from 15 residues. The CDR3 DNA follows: TGTGCCAGCAGGGCAGGCGACGACCTCAACTATGGCTACACCTTC. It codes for CASRAGDDLNYGYTF.

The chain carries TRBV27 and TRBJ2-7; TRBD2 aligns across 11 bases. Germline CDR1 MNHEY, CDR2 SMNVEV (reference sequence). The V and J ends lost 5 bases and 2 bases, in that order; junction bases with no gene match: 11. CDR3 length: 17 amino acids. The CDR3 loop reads CASSTRGSTSGAYEQYF. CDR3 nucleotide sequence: TGTGCCAGCAGTACCAGGGGCTCGACTAGCGGGGCCTACGAGCAGTACTTC.

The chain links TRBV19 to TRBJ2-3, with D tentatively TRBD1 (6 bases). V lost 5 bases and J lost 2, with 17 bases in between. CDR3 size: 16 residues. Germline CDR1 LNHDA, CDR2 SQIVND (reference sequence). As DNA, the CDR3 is TGTGCCAGTAGTCCCTTCACTCGGACAGCCACAGATACGCAGTATTTT. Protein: CASSPFTRTATDTQYF.

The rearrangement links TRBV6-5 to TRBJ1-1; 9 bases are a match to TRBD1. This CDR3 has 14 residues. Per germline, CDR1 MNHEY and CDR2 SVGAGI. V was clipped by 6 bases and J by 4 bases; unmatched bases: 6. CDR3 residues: CASSNRGRGTEAFF. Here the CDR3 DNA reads TGTGCCAGCAGCAACAGGGGGCGCGGCACTGAAGCTTTCTTT.